These 3 T cell receptor beta chains were all obtained from the same sample, sequenced in a study of OX40 agonist ivuxolimab in advanced cancers. Using immunoSEQ multiplex PCR, the repertoire was profiled, and TCRdb retains in-frame clones only, with some absent. The sample includes fewer than 65,000 clones, about 86% seen only once; the top ten take roughly 0.5%. The starting material was CD4+ or CD8+ T cells sorted from blood, obtained in a trial of the OX40 agonist ivuxolimab. These receptors came from an adult with an advanced solid tumor such as melanoma, head and neck, liver or kidney cancer.

This chain links TRBV28 with TRBJ2-7, with TRBD1 matching 9 bases. This CDR3 comprises 14 residues. Germline CDR1 is MDHEN and CDR2 is SYDVKM. V lost 6 bases and J lost 5; bases outside the gene matches: 8. CDR3 DNA sequence: TGTGCCAGCAGCCGACAGGGGGTCCGGAACGAGCAGTACTTC. Protein sequence: CASSRQGVRNEQYF.

V usage is TRBV28 and J usage is TRBJ1-3; unclear D gene. Trimming took off 2 bases at V and 2 bases at J, with 7 bases between the two ends. Germline V CDR1 and CDR2: MDHEN, SYDVKM. This CDR3 comprises 14 residues. The CDR3 region is CASSLEEAGNTIYF. CDR3 sequence (DNA): TGTGCCAGCAGTTTAGAGGAGGCTGGAAACACCATATATTTT.

The chain has TRBV6-1 and TRBJ2-7; D gene ambiguous. Germline values: CDR1 MNHNS, CDR2 SASEGT. The length of the CDR3 is 13 residues. Deletions cut 7 bases from V and 2 bases from J, with 12 bases between. The CDR3 sequence is CASKASSPYEQYF. The CDR3 DNA follows: TGTGCCAGCAAGGCCAGCAGTCCCTACGAGCAGTACTTC.